The 17 T cell receptor beta chains in this list originate from one sample, sequenced in a study of blood T cell repertoires in COVID-19. Sequencing was performed with immunoSEQ multiplex PCR; in TCRdb, only in-frame clones are kept and a portion is missing. The sample yields about 130,000 clones, around 88% seen once. The sequencing sample was made of PBMCs or T cells enriched from blood (not recorded which). The receptors originated from a woman in her 50s who had recovered from COVID-19.

This chain links TRBV19 with TRBJ2-7; 7 positions agree with TRBD2. The germline gives CDR1 LNHDA, CDR2 SQIVND (reference sequence). There are 15 residues in the CDR3. V shed 3 bases and J 5 bases; nucleotides not matched to a gene: 10. CDR3 DNA: TGTGCCAGTAGTATCGTCGCGGGGGTAAGAAACGAGCAGTACTTC. Protein sequence: CASSIVAGVRNEQYF.

The chain employs TRBV18 and TRBJ1-3, with D uncertain. The V and J ends lost 0 bases and 0 bases respectively, with 12 bases between them. The CDR3 has 17 residues. Germline V lookup: CDR1 KGHSH, CDR2 LQKENI. The CDR3 protein is CASSPPKQLYSGNTIYF. The CDR3 DNA reads as TGTGCCAGCTCACCACCGAAACAGCTGTACTCTGGAAACACCATATATTTT.

This CDR3 reads CASSPKVTSGGATGELFF. CDR3 coding DNA: TGTGCCAGCAGCCCAAAGGTCACTAGCGGGGGCGCCACCGGGGAGCTGTTTTTT. This chain uses TRBV7-2 with TRBJ2-2; 11 bases are a match to TRBD2. Unmatched junction bases numbered 12, after V lost 5 bases and J lost 4 bases. Germline assignment: CDR1 SGHTA and CDR2 FQGNSA. The CDR3 consists of 18 residues. Supplemented by reference TRBV7-2 and TRBJ2-2, the full variable domain reads GAGVSQSPSNKVTEKGKDVELRCDPISGHTALYWYRQSLGQGLEFLIYFQGNSAPDKSGLPSDRFSAERTGGSVSTLTIQRTQQEDSAVYLCASSPKVTSGGATGELFFGEGSRLTVL.

This chain joins TRBV2 and TRBJ2-6, with unresolved D. This CDR3 is 17 amino acids long. In germline, CDR1 is SNHLY, CDR2 FYNNEI. With 4 bases removed from V and 0 bases from J, the gap between germline ends came to 13 bases. The CDR3 nucleotides read TGTGCCAGCAGTGTTCCCAGCGCAAACTCTGGGGCCAACGTCCTGACTTTC. Translating gives CASSVPSANSGANVLTF. Full variable domain (remainder filled in from reference TRBV2 and TRBJ2-6): EPEVTQTPSHQVTQMGQEVILRCVPISNHLYFYWYRQILGQKVEFLVSFYNNEISEKSEIFDDQFSVERPDGSNFTLKIRSTKLEDSAMYFCASSVPSANSGANVLTFGAGSRLTVL.

This chain joins TRBV7-8 and TRBJ1-3, with D unresolved. The CDR3 spans 16 residues. CDR1 is SGHVS, CDR2 FQNEAQ, per germline. The V gene lost 4 bases and the J gene lost 3 bases, with 16 bases spanning the gap. The CDR3 region is CASSSAGMGGGNTIYF. For the CDR3, the DNA is TGTGCCAGCAGCTCGGCCGGGATGGGAGGTGGAAACACCATATATTTT.

The V gene is TRBV6-5, the J gene TRBJ1-1; 12 nucleotides align to TRBD1. The length of the CDR3 is 16 residues. J lost 6 bases, V lost 2 bases, and 7 bases had no gene match. Germline CDR1 and CDR2: MNHEY and SVGAGI. This CDR3 is CASSYPGTGGSAEAFF. CDR3 nucleotides: TGTGCCAGCAGTTACCCCGGGACAGGGGGCAGCGCTGAAGCTTTCTTT.

The rearrangement uses TRBV12-3 or TRBV12-4 and TRBJ1-2; D gene uncertain. This CDR3 is built from 12 residues. With 5 bases removed from V and 8 bases from J, the gap between germline ends came to 12 bases. CDR3: CASSPSPGGYTF. CDR3 DNA sequence: TGTGCCAGCAGTCCCTCACCCGGGGGCTACACCTTC.

This clone was recorded only once. The V call is TRBV7-2, the J call TRBJ2-5; D is uncertain. The germline gives CDR1 SGHTA, CDR2 FQGNSA. The CDR3 runs 14 residues. Trimming shortened V by 0 bases and J by 2 bases, and 7 bases separated the two germline ends. The CDR3 loop reads CASSLARSQETQYF. CDR3 DNA: TGTGCCAGCAGCTTAGCTCGGAGTCAAGAGACCCAGTACTTC. The complete variable domain, with remaining parts taken from reference TRBV7-2 and TRBJ2-5, reads GAGVSQSPSNKVTEKGKDVELRCDPISGHTALYWYRQSLGQGLEFLIYFQGNSAPDKSGLPSDRFSAERTGGSVSTLTIQRTQQEDSAVYLCASSLARSQETQYFGPGTRLLVL.

This chain uses TRBV18 with TRBJ1-1; D gene uncertain. The V and J ends lost 2 bases and 0 bases respectively, with 13 bases between them. CDR1 and CDR2 (germline): KGHSH, LQKENI. The CDR3 totals 16 residues. The CDR3 is CASSPFAAVMNTEAFF. DNA for the CDR3: TGTGCCAGCTCACCATTTGCGGCCGTCATGAACACTGAAGCTTTCTTT.

The chain recombines TRBV4-1 with TRBJ1-4, with a weak D call TRBD1 (5 bases). Trimming took off 3 bases at V and 4 bases at J, with 18 bases between the two ends. Germline V gene lookup returns CDR1 MGHRA and CDR2 YSYEKL. This CDR3 contains 17 residues. CDR3 DNA sequence: TGCGCCAGCAGCCAGCCTATAAGTCGAAGGGGTAATGAAAAACTGTTTTTT. Translating gives CASSQPISRRGNEKLFF.

The chain employs TRBV12-5 and TRBJ1-3; D is ambiguous. V was clipped by 7 bases and J by 4 bases, with 8 bases between them. The CDR3 is made up of 12 amino acids. Germline-derived CDR1 and CDR2 are LGHNT and FRNRAP. The CDR3 sequence: CASARLGNTIYF. CDR3 coding DNA: TGTGCTAGTGCCCGACTAGGAAACACCATATATTTT.

In DNA form, the CDR3 reads TGTGCCTGGAGTGTACTGGACACCGGGGAGCTGTTTTTT. Translation: CAWSVLDTGELFF. This rearrangement joins TRBV30 to TRBJ2-2; D gene unclear. CDR1 is GTSNPN, CDR2 SVGIG, per germline (reference sequence). CDR3 size: 13 residues. V shed 0 bases and J shed 3 bases, with 5 bases lying between them.

This clone was recorded only once. The chain joins TRBV11-2 to TRBJ2-2, with 7 bases lining up with TRBD1. The CDR3 covers 17 residues. V shed 4 bases, J shed 5 bases, and the junction held 13 bases outside the gene matches. Germline CDR1 is SGHAT and CDR2 is FQNNGV. The CDR3 loop is CASSSRPGTELTGELFF. CDR3 sequence (DNA): TGTGCCAGCAGCTCCCGGCCCGGGACAGAATTAACCGGGGAGCTGTTTTTT.

V is TRBV18 and J is TRBJ1-6; TRBD1 matches 11 bases. V was pared by 3 bases and J by 7 bases, with 8 bases of the junction left unmatched. Germline assignment: CDR1 KGHSH and CDR2 LQKENI. CDR3 length equals 17 residues. The CDR3 sequence is CASSPGQGAVWNSPLHF. CDR3 nucleotides: TGTGCCAGCTCACCCGGACAGGGGGCTGTGTGGAATTCACCCCTCCACTTT.

The table lists this clone with a count of one. The chain combines TRBV7-9 with TRBJ2-7; D is possibly TRBD1 (6 bases). The CDR3 is 16 residues long. V lost 4 bases, J lost 2 bases, and 18 bases lay in between. Germline V lookup: CDR1 SEHNR, CDR2 FQNEAQ (reference sequence). The CDR3, as DNA: TGTGCCAGCAGCTCTTTCTCCGGGACAAATCCCTACGAGCAGTACTTC. Translation gives CASSSFSGTNPYEQYF.

The CDR3 sequence is CASTPVTDLYGYTF. The CDR3 DNA reads TGCGCCAGCACTCCTGTGACAGACTTATATGGCTACACCTTC. The chain recombines TRBV10-2 with TRBJ1-2; perhaps TRBD1 as D (5 bases). Trimming cost V 7 bases and J 5 bases, with 17 bases left between them. This CDR3 is built from 14 residues. In germline, CDR1 is WSHSY, CDR2 SAAADI.

This rearrangement joins TRBV5-1 to TRBJ2-5, with 8 positions matching TRBD1. CDR1 SGHRS and CDR2 YFSETQ come from the germline V gene. This CDR3 region has 17 residues. The V gene end was trimmed by 0 bases and the J gene end by 5 bases; junction bases not matched to a gene: 12. The chain's CDR3 is CASSLEGQETVLETQYF. CDR3 in DNA: TGCGCCAGCAGCTTGGAGGGACAGGAGACCGTCCTGGAGACCCAGTACTTC.